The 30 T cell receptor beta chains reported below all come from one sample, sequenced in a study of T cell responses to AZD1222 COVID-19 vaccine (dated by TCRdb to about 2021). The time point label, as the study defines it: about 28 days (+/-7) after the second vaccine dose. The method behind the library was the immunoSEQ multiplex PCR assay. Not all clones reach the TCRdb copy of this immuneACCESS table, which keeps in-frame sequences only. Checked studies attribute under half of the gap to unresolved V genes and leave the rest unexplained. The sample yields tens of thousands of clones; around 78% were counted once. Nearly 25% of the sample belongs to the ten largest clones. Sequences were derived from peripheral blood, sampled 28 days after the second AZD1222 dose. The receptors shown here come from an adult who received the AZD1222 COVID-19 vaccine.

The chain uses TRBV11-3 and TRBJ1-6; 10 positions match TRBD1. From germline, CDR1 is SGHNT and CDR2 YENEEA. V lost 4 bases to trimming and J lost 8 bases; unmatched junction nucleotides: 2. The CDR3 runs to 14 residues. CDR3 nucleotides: TGTGCCAGCAGCTCCGGGACAGGGGATTCACCCCTCCACTTT. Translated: CASSSGTGDSPLHF. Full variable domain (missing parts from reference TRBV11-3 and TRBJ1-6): EAGVVQSPRYKIIEKKQPVAFWCNPISGHNTLYWYLQNLGQGPELLIRYENEEAVDDSQLPKDRFSAERLKGVDSTLKIQPAELGDSAVYLCASSSGTGDSPLHFGNGTRLTVT.

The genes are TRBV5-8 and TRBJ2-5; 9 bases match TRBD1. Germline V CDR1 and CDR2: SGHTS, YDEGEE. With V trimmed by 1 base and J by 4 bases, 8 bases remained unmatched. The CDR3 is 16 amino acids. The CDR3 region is CASSLSGTGLGETQYF. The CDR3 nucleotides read TGTGCCAGCAGCTTGTCGGGGACAGGGTTAGGAGAGACCCAGTACTTC. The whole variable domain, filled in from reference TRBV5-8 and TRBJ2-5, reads EAGVTQSPTHLIKTRGQQATLRCSPISGHTSVYWYQQALGLGLQFLLWYDEGEERNRGNFPPRFSGRQFPNYSSELNVNALELEDSALYLCASSLSGTGLGETQYFGPGTRLLVL.

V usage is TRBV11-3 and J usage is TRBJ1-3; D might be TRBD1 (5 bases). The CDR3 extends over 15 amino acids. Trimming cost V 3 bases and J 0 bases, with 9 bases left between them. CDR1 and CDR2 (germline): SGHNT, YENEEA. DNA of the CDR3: TGTGCCAGCAGCTTTGGGGACCTCTCTGGAAACACCATATATTTT. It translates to CASSFGDLSGNTIYF.

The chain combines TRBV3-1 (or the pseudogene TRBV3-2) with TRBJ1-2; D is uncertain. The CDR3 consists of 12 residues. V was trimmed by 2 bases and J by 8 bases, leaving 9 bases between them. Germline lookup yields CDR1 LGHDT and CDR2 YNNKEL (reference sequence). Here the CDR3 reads CASSQRDLGYTF. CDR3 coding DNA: TGTGCCAGCAGCCAACGGGATTTGGGCTACACCTTC.

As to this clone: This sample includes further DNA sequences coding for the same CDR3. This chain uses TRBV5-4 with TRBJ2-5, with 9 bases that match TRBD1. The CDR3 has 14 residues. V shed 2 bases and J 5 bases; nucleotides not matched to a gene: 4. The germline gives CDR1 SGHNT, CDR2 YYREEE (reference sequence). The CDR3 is CASSLQGAEETQYF. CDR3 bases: TGTGCCAGCAGCTTACAGGGGGCGGAGGAGACCCAGTACTTC.

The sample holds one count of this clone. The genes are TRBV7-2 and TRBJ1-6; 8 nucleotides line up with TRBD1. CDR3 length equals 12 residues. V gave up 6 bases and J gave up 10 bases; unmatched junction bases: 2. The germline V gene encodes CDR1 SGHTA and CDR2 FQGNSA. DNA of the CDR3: TGTGCCAGCAGGGGGACAGGATCACCCCTCCACTTT. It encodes CASRGTGSPLHF.

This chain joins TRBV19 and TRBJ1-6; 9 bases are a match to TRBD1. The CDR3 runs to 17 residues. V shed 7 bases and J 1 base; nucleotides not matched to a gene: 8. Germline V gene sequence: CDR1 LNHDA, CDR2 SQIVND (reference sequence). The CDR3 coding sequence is TGTGCCAGTATGTCACAGGGGGCAGGATCCTATAATTCACCCCTCCACTTT. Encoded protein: CASMSQGAGSYNSPLHF. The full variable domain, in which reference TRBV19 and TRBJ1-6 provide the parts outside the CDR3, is DGGITQSPKYLFRKEGQNVTLSCEQNLNHDAMYWYRQDPGQGLRLIYYSQIVNDFQKGDIAEGYSVSREKKESFPLTVTSAQKNPTAFYLCASMSQGAGSYNSPLHFGNGTRLTVT.

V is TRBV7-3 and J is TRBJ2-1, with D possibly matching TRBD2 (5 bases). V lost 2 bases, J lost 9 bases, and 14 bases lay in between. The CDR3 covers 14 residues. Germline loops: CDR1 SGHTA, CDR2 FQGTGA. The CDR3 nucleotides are TGTGCCAGCAGCTTATTGGGCGGTGAGGGTGAGCAGTTCTTC. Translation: CASSLLGGEGEQFF.

This CDR3 is CASSLRTGAGELFF. CDR3 nucleotide sequence: TGCGCCAGCAGCCTCAGGACAGGGGCCGGGGAGCTGTTTTTT. The chain links TRBV4-1 to TRBJ2-2, with 9 bases aligning to TRBD1. Per germline, CDR1 MGHRA and CDR2 YSYEKL. The CDR3 totals 14 residues. V lost 4 bases, J lost 6 bases, and 3 bases stayed unmatched.

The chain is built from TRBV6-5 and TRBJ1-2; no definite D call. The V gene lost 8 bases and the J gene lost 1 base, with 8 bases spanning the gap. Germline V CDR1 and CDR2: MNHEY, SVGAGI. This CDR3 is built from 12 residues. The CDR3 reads CASLTVNYGYTF. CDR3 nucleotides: TGTGCCAGCTTGACCGTTAACTATGGCTACACCTTC.

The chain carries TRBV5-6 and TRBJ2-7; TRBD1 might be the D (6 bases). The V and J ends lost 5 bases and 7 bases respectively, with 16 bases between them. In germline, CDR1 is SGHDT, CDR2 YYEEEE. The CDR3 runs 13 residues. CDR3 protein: CASSPLGQGEQYF. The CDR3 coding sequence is TGTGCCAGCAGTCCACTAGGCCAGGGGGAGCAGTACTTC.

In DNA, the CDR3 is TGTGCCAGCGACAGGGATAAGGGGACCCAGTACTTC. It encodes CASDRDKGTQYF. This chain links TRBV2 with TRBJ2-5; 7 positions agree with TRBD1. V was pared by 8 bases and J by 7 bases, with 7 bases of the junction left unmatched. Germline V gene data show CDR1 as SNHLY and CDR2 as FYNNEI. The CDR3 is made up of 12 amino acids.

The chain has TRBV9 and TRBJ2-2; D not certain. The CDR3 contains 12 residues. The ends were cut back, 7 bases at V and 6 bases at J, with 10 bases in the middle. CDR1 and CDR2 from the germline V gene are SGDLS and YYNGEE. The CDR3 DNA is TGTGCCAGCTCCTTTGGGCCCGGGGAGCTGTTTTTT. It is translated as CASSFGPGELFF. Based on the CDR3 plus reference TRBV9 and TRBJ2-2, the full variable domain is DSGVTQTPKHLITATGQRVTLRCSPRSGDLSVYWYQQSLDQGLQFLIQYYNGEERAKGNILERFSAQQFPDLHSELNLSSLELGDSALYFCASSFGPGELFFGEGSRLTVL.

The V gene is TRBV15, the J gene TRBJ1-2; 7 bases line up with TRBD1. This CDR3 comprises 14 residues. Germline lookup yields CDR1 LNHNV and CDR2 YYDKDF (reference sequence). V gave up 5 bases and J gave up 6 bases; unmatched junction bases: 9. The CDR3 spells CATSETGDRDGYTF. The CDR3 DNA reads TGTGCCACCAGCGAAACAGGGGACCGGGATGGCTACACCTTC.

The chain's CDR3 is CASTAHEQYF. The CDR3 bases are TGTGCCAGCACAGCCCACGAGCAGTACTTC. V is TRBV2 and J is TRBJ2-7; D remains unclear. There are 10 residues in the CDR3. The V gene lost 7 bases and the J gene lost 5 bases, with 6 bases spanning the gap. From germline, CDR1 is SNHLY and CDR2 FYNNEI.

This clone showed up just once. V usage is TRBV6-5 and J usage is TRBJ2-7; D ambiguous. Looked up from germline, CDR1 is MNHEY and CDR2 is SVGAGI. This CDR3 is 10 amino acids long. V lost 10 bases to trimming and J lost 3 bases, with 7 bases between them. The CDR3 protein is CATQDYEQYF. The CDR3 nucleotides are TGTGCCACCCAAGACTACGAGCAGTACTTC.

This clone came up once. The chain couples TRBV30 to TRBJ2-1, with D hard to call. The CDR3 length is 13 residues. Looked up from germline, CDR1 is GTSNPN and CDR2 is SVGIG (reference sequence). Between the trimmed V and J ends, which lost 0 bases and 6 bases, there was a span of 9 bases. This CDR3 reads CAWSVIDGNEQFF. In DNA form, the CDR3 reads TGTGCCTGGAGTGTAATAGACGGCAATGAGCAGTTCTTC.

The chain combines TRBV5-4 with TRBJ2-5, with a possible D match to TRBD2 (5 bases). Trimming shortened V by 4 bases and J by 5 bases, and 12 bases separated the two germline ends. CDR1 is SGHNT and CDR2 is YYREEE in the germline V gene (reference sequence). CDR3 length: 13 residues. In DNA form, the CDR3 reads TGTGCCAGCAGCCCGGAGGCAAGGGAGACCCAGTACTTC. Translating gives CASSPEARETQYF.

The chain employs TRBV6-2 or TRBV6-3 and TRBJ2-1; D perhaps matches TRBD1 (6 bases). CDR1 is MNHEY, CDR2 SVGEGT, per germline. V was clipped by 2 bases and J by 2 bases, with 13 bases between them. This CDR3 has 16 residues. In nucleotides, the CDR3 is TGTGCCAGCAGTTACGGGACACGCCCGGCCTACAATGAGCAGTTCTTC. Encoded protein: CASSYGTRPAYNEQFF.

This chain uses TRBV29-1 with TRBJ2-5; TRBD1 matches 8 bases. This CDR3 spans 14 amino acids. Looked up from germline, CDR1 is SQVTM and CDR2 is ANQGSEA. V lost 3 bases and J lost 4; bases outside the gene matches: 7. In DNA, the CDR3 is TGCAGCGTTGATTTCAGGGGGCGGGGAGAGACCCAGTACTTC. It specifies CSVDFRGRGETQYF.

The CDR3 sequence: CASGEGSNEKLFF. As DNA, the CDR3 is TGTGCCAGCGGGGAAGGGTCTAATGAAAAACTGTTTTTT. The V call is TRBV12-3 or TRBV12-4, the J call TRBJ1-4; D remains ambiguous. The CDR3 consists of 13 residues. V lost 8 bases, J lost 3 bases, and 10 bases lay in between.

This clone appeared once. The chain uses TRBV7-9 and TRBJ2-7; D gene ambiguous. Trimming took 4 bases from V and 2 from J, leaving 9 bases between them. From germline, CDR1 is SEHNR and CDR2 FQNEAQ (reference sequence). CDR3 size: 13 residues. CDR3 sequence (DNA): TGTGCCAGCAGCTCTCCGGGCCCCTACGAGCAGTACTTC. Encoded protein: CASSSPGPYEQYF.

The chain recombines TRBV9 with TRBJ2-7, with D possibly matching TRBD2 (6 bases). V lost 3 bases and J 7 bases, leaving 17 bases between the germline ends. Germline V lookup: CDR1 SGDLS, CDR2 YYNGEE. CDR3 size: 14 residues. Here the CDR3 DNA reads TGTGCCAGCAGCGCCGGCGGAGGGCCTCGGGAGCAGTACTTC. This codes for CASSAGGGPREQYF. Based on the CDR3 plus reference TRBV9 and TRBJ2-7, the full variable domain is DSGVTQTPKHLITATGQRVTLRCSPRSGDLSVYWYQQSLDQGLQFLIQYYNGEERAKGNILERFSAQQFPDLHSELNLSSLELGDSALYFCASSAGGGPREQYFGPGTRLTVT.

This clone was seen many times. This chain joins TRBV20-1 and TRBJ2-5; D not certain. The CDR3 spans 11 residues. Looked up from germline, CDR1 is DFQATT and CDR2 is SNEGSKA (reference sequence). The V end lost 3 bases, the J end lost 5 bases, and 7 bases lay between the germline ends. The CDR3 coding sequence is TGCAGTGCTAGTCTACGTGAGACCCAGTACTTC. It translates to CSASLRETQYF.

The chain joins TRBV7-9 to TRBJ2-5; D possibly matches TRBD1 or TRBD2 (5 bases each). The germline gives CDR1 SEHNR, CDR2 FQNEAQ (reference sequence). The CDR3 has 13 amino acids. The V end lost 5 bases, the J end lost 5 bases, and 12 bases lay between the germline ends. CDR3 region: CASSREGRETQYF. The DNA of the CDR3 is TGTGCCAGCAGCCGTGAGGGGCGTGAGACCCAGTACTTC.

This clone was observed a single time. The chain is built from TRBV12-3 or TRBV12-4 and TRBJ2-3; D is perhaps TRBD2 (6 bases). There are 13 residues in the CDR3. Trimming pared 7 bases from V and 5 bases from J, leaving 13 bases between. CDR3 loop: CASTGVRRDTQYF. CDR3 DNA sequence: TGTGCCAGCACGGGGGTGAGGAGAGATACGCAGTATTTT.

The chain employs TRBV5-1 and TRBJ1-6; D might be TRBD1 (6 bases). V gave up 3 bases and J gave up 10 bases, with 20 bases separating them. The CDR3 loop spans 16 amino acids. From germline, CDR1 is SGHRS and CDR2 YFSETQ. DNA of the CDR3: TGCGCCAGCAGCTCACCCGGACAGTGGGGCGACTCACCCCTCCACTTT. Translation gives CASSSPGQWGDSPLHF.

CDR3 amino acids: CSASGSQGAYGYTF. CDR3 bases: TGCAGTGCTAGTGGGTCCCAGGGTGCCTATGGCTACACCTTC. The chain is built from TRBV20-1 and TRBJ1-2; TRBD1 is a possible D gene (5 bases). Per germline, CDR1 DFQATT and CDR2 SNEGSKA (reference sequence). V shed 3 bases and J shed 4 bases, with 15 bases lying between them. The CDR3 is 14 amino acids.

CDR3 residues: CASSFSGVGNEQFF. The CDR3 bases are TGTGCCAGCAGCTTCTCGGGGGTAGGGAATGAGCAGTTCTTC. This rearrangement joins TRBV11-3 to TRBJ2-1; TRBD2 is a possible D gene (6 bases). Per the germline V gene, CDR1 is SGHNT and CDR2 is YENEEA. The CDR3 is 14 residues long. The V and J ends lost 3 bases and 7 bases respectively, with 13 bases between them.

For the CDR3, the DNA is TGTGCCAGCAGCTTGAAAGGGACAGGGGAGAGAGCTGGAAACACCATATATTTT. Encoded protein: CASSLKGTGERAGNTIYF. The chain uses TRBV5-4 and TRBJ1-3, with 10 bases aligning to TRBD1. V gave up 1 base and J gave up 2 bases; unmatched junction bases: 9. The CDR3 consists of 18 residues. Looked up from germline, CDR1 is SGHNT and CDR2 is YYREEE (reference sequence).